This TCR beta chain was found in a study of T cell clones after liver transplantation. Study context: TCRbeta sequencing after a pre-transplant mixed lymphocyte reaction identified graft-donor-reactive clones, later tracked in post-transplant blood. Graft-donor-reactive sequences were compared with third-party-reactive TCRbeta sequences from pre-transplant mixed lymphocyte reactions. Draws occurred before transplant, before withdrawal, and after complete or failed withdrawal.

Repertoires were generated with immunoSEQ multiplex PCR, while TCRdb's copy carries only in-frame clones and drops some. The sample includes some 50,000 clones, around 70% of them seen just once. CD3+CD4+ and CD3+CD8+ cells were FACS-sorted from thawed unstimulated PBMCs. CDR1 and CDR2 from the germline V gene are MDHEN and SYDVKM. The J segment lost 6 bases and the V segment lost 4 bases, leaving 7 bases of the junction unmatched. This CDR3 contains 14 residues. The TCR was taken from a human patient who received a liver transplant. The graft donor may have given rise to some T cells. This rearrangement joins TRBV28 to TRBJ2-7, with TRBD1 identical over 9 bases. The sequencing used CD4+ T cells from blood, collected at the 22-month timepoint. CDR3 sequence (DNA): TGTGCCAGCAGTTACTGGGACAGGGAGCGCGAGCAGTACTTC. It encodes CASSYWDREREQYF.